This T cell receptor beta chain was sequenced in a study of identical twins. Each cDNA held unique molecular identifiers, and template switching gave it a universal primer site. One entry per CDR3 protein, called by TCRdb with MiXCR from the 5' RACE reads. The data show approximately 550,000 distinct CDR3 sequences, with under 25% seen just once and more than 0.4% held by the top ten. The study's findings and limits: Zero-insertion analyses might be partly confounded by invariant T cells like MAIT and iNKT. Low generation-probability sequences were in excess among twin-shared out-of-frame alpha sequences. Surplus twin overlap in beta out-of-frame sequences was less pronounced.

This clonotype was counted between two and nine times. Its antigen is currently unknown. This CDR3 is built from 15 residues. Trimming took off 5 bases at V and 7 bases at J, with 21 bases between the two ends. Per germline, CDR1 MDHEN and CDR2 SYDVKM. In addition, the sample was reused for a study of yellow fever vaccine responses in identical twins.

The J gene is TRBJ2-7, the V gene TRBV28; no reliable D call. The sample consisted of CD4+ T cells sorted from blood. The sequence derives from a woman between 18 and 30 years old in good health. Here the CDR3 reads CASSKPPGALREQYF. The CDR3 DNA is TGTGCCAGCAGTAAACCCCCAGGAGCCCTACGAGAGCAGTACTTC.